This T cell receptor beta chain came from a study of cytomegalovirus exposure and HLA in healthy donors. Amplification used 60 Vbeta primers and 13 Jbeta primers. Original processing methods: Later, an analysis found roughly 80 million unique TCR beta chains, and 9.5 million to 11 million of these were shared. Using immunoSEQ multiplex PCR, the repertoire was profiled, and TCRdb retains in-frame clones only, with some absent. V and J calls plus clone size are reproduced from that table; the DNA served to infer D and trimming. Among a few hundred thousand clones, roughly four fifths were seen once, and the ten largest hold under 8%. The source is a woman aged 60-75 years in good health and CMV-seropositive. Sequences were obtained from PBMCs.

The CDR3 sequence: CASSQFEQVSGTF. DNA for the CDR3: TGCGCCAGCAGCCAATTCGAGCAGGTCTCGGGGACCTTC. The chain recombines TRBV4-1 with TRBJ1-2; D ambiguous. The CDR3 consists of 13 residues. V shed 2 bases and J shed 14 bases, with 18 bases lying between them. Germline V gives CDR1 MGHRA, CDR2 YSYEKL.